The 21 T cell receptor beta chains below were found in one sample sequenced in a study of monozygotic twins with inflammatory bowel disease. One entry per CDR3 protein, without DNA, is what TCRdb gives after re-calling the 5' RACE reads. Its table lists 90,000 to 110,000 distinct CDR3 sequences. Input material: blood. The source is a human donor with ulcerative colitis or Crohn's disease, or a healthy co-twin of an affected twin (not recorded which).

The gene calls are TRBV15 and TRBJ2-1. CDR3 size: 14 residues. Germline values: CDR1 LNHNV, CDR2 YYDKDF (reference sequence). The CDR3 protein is CATSEELSYNEQFF.

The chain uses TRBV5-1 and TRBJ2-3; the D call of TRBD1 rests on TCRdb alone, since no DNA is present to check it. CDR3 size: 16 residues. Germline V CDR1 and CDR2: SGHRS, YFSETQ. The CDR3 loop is CASSSAGDSSTDTQYF.

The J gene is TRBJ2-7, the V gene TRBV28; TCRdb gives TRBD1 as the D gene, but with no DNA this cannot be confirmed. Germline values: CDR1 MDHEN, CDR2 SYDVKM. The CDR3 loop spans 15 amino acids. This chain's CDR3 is CASRDGQGTFFEQYF.

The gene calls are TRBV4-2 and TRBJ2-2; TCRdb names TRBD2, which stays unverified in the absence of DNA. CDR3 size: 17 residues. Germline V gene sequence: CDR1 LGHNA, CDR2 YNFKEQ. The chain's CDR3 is CASSQDWRDADTGELFF.

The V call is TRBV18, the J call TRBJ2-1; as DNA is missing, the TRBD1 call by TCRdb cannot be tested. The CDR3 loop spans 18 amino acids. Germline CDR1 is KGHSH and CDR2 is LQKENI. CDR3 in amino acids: CASSPLLGQGRGYNEQFF.

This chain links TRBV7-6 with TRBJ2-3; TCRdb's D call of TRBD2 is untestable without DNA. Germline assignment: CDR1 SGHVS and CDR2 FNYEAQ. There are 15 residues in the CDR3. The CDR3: CASSLAAGERDTQYF.

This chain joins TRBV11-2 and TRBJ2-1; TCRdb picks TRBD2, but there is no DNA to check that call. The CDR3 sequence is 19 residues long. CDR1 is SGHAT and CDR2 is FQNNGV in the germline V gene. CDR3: CASSLRDLAGASSYNEQFF.

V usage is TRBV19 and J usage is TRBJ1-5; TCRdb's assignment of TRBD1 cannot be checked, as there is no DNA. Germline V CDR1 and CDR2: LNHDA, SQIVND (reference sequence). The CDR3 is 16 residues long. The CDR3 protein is CASSMTQGYSNQPQHF.

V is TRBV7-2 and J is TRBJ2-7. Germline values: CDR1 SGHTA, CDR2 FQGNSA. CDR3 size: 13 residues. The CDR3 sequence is CASSSSYRYEQYF.

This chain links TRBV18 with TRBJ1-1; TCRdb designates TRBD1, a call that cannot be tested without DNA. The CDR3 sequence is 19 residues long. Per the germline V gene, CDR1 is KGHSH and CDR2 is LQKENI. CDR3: CASSPQAGSPGGDGTEAFF.

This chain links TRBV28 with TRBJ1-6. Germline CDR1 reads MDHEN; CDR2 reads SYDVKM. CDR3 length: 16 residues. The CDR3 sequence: CASSLSPSSYNSPLHF.

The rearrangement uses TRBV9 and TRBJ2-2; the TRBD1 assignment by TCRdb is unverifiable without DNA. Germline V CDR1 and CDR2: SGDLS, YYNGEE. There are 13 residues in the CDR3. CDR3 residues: CASSIQGIGELFF.

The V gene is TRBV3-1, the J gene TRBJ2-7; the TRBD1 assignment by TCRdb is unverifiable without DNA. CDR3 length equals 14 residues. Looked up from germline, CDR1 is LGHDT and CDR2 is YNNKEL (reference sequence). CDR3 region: CASSQDPGGGEQYF.

The CDR3 sequence: CASSPRALNQPQHF. The rearrangement links TRBV19 to TRBJ1-5; the TRBD1 assignment by TCRdb is unverifiable without DNA. CDR3 length equals 14 residues. From germline, CDR1 is LNHDA and CDR2 SQIVND (reference sequence).

The CDR3 sequence is CASSLEVESYGYTF. The chain has TRBV5-1 and TRBJ1-2. Germline V lookup: CDR1 SGHRS, CDR2 YFSETQ. This CDR3 is built from 14 residues.

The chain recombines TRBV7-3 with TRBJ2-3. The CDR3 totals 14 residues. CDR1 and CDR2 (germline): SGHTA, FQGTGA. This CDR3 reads CASSLKALADTQYF. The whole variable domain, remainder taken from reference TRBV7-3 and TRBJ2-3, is GAGVSQTPSNKVTEKGKYVELRCDPISGHTALYWYRQSLGQGPEFLIYFQGTGAADDSGLPNDRFFAVRPEGSVSTLKIQRTERGDSAVYLCASSLKALADTQYFGPGTRLTVL.

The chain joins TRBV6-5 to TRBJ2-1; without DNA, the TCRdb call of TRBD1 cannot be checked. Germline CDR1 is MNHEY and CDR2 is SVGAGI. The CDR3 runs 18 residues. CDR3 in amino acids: CASSPGQGFSGSYNEQFF.

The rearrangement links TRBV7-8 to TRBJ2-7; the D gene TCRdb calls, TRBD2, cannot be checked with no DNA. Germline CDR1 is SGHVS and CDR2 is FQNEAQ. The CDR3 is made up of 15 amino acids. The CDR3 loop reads CASSLLDSPAYEQYF. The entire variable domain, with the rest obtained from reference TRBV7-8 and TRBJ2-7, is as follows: GAGVSQSPRYKVAKRGQDVALRCDPISGHVSLFWYQQALGQGPEFLTYFQNEAQLDKSGLPSDRFFAERPEGSVSTLKIQRTQQEDSAVYLCASSLLDSPAYEQYFGPGTRLTVT.

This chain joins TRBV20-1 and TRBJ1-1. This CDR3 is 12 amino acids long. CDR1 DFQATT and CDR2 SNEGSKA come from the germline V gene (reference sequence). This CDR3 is CSSISGLTPAFF.

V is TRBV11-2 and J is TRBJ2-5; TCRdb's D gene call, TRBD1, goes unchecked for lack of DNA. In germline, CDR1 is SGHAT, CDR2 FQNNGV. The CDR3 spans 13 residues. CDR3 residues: CASSRDRAETQYF. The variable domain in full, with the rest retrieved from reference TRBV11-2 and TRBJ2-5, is EAGVAQSPRYKIIEKRQSVAFWCNPISGHATLYWYQQILGQGPKLLIQFQNNGVVDDSQLPKDRFSAERLKGVDSTLKIQPAKLEDSAVYLCASSRDRAETQYFGPGTRLLVL.

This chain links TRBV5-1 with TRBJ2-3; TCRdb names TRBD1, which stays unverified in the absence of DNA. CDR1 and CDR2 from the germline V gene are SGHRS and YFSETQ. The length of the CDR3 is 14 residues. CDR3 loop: CASSLGGAMDTQYF.